This T cell receptor (beta chain) was sequenced during a study of tumour-infiltrating T cells in Burkitt lymphoma. For the study at large: Survival, overall and progression-free, tracked with productive clonality.

Method: immunoSEQ multiplex PCR; TCRdb's copy keeps in-frame clones and lacks some. The repertoire holds 13,000 to 15,000 clones, with about 33% as singletons. This clone was picked up a small number of times. V was trimmed by 3 bases and J by 1 base, leaving 18 bases between them. Germline V gives CDR1 KGHSH, CDR2 LQKENI. This CDR3 region has 18 residues. Sequencing used tumor tissue. The V gene is TRBV18, the J gene TRBJ2-2; possibly TRBD2 for D (5 bases). This sequence was found in a human donor with diffuse large B-cell lymphoma. In nucleotides, the CDR3 is TGTGCCAGCTCACCCTCCCCCGGACTGAGAGAGAACACCGGGGAGCTGTTTTTT. Its protein product is CASSPSPGLRENTGELFF.